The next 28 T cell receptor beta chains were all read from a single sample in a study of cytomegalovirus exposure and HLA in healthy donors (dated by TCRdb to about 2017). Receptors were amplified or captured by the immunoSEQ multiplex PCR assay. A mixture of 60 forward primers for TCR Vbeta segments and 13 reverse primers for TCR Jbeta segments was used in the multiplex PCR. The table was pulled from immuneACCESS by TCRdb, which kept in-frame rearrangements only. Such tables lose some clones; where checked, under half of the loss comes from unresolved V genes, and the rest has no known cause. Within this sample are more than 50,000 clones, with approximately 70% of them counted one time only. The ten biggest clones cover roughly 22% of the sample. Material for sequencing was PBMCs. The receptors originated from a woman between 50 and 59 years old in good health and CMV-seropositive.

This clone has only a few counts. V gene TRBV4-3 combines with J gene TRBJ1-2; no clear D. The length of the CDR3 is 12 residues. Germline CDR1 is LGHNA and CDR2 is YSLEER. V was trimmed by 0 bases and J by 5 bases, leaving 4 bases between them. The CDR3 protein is CASSQDTYGYTF. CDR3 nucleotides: TGCGCCAGCAGCCAAGACACTTATGGCTACACCTTC.

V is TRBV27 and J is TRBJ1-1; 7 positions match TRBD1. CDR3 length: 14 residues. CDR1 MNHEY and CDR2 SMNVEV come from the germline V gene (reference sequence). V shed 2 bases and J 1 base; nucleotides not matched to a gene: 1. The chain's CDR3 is CASSLKGANTEAFF. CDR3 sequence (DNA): TGTGCCAGCAGTTTAAAGGGGGCGAACACTGAAGCTTTCTTT.

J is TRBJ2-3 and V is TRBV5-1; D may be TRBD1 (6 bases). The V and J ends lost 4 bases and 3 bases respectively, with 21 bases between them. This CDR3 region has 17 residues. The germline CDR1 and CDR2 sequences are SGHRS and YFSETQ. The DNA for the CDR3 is TGCGCCAGCAGCCCTACCCCCAGGGGCCAAGGGACAGATACGCAGTATTTT. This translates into CASSPTPRGQGTDTQYF.

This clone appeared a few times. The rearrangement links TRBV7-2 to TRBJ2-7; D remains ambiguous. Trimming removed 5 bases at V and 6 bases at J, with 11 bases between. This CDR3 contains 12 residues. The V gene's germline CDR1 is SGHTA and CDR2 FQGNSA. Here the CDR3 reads CASSIPLSEQYF. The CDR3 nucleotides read TGTGCCAGCAGCATCCCCCTAAGCGAGCAGTACTTC.

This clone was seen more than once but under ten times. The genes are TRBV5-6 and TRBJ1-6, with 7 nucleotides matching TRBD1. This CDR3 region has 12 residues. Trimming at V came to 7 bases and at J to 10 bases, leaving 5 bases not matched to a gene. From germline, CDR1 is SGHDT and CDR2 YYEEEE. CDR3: CASQQGGSPLHF. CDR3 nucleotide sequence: TGTGCCAGCCAGCAGGGGGGCTCACCCCTCCACTTT.

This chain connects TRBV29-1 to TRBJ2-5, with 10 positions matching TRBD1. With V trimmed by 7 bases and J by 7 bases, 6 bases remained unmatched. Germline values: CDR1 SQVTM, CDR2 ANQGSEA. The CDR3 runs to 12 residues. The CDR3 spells CSAGTGDVTQYF. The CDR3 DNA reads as TGCAGCGCCGGGACAGGGGACGTGACCCAGTACTTC.

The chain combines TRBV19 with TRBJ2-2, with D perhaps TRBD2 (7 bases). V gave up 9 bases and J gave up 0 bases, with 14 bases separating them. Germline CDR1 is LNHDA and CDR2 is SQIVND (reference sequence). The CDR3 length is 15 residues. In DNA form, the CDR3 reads TGTGCCAGCCGACCGGGGGGCTCGAACACCGGGGAGCTGTTTTTT. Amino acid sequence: CASRPGGSNTGELFF.

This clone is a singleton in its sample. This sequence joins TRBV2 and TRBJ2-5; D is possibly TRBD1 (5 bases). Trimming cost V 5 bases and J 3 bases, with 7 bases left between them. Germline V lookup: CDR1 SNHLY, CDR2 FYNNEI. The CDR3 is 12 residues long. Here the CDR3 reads CASSKTEETQYF. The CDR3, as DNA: TGTGCCAGCAGTAAGACAGAAGAGACCCAGTACTTC.

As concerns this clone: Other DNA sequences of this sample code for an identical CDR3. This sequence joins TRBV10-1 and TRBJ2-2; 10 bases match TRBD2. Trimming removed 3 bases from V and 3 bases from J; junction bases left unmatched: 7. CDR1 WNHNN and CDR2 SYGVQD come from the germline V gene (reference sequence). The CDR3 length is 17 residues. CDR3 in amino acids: CASSEIPSGRDTGELFF. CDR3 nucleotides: TGCGCCAGCAGTGAAATCCCTAGCGGGAGAGACACCGGGGAGCTGTTTTTT.

CDR3 sequence (DNA): TGTGCCAGCAGTAGTTCCGCAGGGGCATATGAAAAACTGTTTTTT. It translates to CASSSSAGAYEKLFF. This chain links TRBV7-9 with TRBJ1-4; D perhaps matches TRBD1 (6 bases). This CDR3 is built from 15 residues. With 6 bases removed from V and 6 bases from J, the gap between germline ends came to 17 bases. Germline V gives CDR1 SEHNR, CDR2 FQNEAQ (reference sequence).

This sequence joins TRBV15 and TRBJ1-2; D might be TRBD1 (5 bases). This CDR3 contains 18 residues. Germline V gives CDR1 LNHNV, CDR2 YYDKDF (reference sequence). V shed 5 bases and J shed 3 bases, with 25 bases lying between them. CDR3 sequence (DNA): TGTGCCACCAGCGGAGGGCAAAGGAGACAGTTGGACCACTATGGCTACACCTTC. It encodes CATSGGQRRQLDHYGYTF.

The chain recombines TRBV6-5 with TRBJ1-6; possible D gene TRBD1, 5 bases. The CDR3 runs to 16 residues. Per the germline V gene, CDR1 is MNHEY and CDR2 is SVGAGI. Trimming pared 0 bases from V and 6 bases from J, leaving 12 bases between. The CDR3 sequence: CASSYSRGRVNSPLHF. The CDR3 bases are TGTGCCAGCAGTTACTCGAGAGGCAGGGTTAATTCACCCCTCCACTTT.

The CDR3 DNA reads as TGTGCCAGCAGCACTAGCGGGGGAGCGTCCCCCTACGAGCAGTACTTC. This gives the protein CASSTSGGASPYEQYF. The gene calls are TRBV7-6 and TRBJ2-7, with 11 bases aligning to TRBD2. V gave up 5 bases and J gave up 2 bases; unmatched junction bases: 8. This CDR3 is 16 amino acids long. Looked up from germline, CDR1 is SGHVS and CDR2 is FNYEAQ.

The CDR3 protein is CASSSSGGVSEAFF. The CDR3 nucleotides are TGTGCCAGCAGCTCCTCGGGGGGGGTATCGGAAGCTTTCTTT. The V call is TRBV7-9, the J call TRBJ1-1; a weak D match, TRBD1 (5 bases). The length of the CDR3 is 14 residues. V dropped 4 bases and J dropped 8 bases, with 17 bases sitting between them. The germline gives CDR1 SEHNR, CDR2 FQNEAQ (reference sequence). Variable domain in full (rest from reference TRBV7-9 and TRBJ1-1): DTGVSQNPRHKITKRGQNVTFRCDPISEHNRLYWYRQTLGQGPEFLTYFQNEAQLEKSRLLSDRFSAERPKGSFSTLEIQRTEQGDSAMYLCASSSSGGVSEAFFGQGTRLTVV.

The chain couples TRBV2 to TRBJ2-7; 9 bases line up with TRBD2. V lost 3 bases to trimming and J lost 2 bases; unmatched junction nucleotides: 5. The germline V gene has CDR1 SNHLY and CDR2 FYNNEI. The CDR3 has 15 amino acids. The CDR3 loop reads CASSEASGTPYEQYF. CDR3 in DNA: TGTGCCAGCAGTGAGGCTAGCGGGACGCCCTACGAGCAGTACTTC.

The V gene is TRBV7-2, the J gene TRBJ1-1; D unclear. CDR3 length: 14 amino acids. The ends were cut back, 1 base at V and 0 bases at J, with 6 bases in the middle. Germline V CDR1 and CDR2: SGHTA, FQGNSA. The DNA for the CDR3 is TGTGCCAGCAGCTTAGGGGGAGTGAACACTGAAGCTTTCTTT. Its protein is CASSLGGVNTEAFF.

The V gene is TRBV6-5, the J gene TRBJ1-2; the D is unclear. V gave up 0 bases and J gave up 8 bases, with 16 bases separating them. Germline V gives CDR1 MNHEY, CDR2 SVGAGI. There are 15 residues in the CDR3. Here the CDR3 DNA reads TGTGCCAGCAGTTACTCCATTCTTCCAGGAAGGGGCTACACCTTC. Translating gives CASSYSILPGRGYTF.

The CDR3: CASSSYREGEQFF. The CDR3 region has the DNA TGTGCCAGTAGTTCATACAGGGAGGGCGAGCAGTTCTTC. The V gene is TRBV19, the J gene TRBJ2-1; the D gene is possibly TRBD2 (7 bases). The CDR3 contains 13 residues. V lost 5 bases and J 10 bases, leaving 15 bases between the germline ends. Germline assignment: CDR1 LNHDA and CDR2 SQIVND (reference sequence). Combining the CDR3 with reference TRBV19 and TRBJ2-1 gives the whole variable domain DGGITQSPKYLFRKEGQNVTLSCEQNLNHDAMYWYRQDPGQGLRLIYYSQIVNDFQKGDIAEGYSVSREKKESFPLTVTSAQKNPTAFYLCASSSYREGEQFFGPGTRLTVL.

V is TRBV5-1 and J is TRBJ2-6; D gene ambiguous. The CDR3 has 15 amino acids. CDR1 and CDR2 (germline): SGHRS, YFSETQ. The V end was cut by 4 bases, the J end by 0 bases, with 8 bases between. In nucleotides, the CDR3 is TGCGCCAGCAGCCACGGTGGCTCTGGGGCCAACGTCCTGACTTTC. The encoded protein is CASSHGGSGANVLTF.

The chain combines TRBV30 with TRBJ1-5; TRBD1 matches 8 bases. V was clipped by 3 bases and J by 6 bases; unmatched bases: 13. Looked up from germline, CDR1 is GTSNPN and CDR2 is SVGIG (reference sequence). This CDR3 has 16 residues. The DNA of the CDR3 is TGTGCCTGGAGCCACGCCAAGGACAGGGACACTCAGCCCCAGCATTTT. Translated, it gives CAWSHAKDRDTQPQHF.

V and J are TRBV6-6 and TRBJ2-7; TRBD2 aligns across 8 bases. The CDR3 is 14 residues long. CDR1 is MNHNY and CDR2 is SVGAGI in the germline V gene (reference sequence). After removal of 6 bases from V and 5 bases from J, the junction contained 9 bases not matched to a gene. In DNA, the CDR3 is TGTGCCAGCAGACCAGGGACTAGAGGGCACGAGCAGTACTTC. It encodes CASRPGTRGHEQYF.

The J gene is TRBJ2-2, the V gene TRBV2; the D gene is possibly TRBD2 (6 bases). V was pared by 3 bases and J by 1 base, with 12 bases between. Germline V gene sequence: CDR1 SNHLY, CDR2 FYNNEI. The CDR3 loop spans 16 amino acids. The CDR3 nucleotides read TGTGCCAGCAGTGATGGGGACGGGGGGAACACCGGGGAGCTGTTTTTT. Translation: CASSDGDGGNTGELFF.

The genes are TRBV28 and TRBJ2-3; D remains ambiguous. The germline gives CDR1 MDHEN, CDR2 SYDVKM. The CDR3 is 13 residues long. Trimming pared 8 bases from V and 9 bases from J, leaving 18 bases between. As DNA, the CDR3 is TGTGCCAGCTCGCCGGGTCCCAGTCGAACGCAGTATTTT. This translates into CASSPGPSRTQYF.

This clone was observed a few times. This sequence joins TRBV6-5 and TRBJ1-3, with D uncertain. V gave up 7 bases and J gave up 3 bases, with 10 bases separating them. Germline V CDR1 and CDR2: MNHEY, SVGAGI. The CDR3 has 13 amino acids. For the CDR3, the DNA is TGTGCCAGCATGAGGGCAGATGGAAACACCATATATTTT. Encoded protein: CASMRADGNTIYF.

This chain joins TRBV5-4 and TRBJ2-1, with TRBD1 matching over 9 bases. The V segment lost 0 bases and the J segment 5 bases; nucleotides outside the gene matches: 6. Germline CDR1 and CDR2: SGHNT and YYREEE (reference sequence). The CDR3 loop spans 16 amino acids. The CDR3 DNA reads TGTGCCAGCAGCTTGGGGGACAGGGTCAGGAACAATGAGCAGTTCTTC. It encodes CASSLGDRVRNNEQFF.

The CDR3 is CASSVRLGQVGEQYF. The CDR3 DNA reads TGTGCCAGCAGCGTACGACTGGGACAGGTGGGCGAGCAGTACTTC. The V gene is TRBV7-2, the J gene TRBJ2-7; 8 positions match TRBD1. Germline V CDR1 and CDR2: SGHTA, FQGNSA. Trimming removed 5 bases from V and 6 bases from J; junction bases left unmatched: 12. The CDR3 is 15 amino acids.

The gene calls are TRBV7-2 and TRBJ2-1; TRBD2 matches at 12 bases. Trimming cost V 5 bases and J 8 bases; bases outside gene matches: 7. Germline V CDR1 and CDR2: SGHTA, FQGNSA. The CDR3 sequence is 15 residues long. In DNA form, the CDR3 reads TGTGCCAGCAGCGCGTCTAGCGGGAGGGCAGATGAGCAGTTCTTC. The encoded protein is CASSASSGRADEQFF.

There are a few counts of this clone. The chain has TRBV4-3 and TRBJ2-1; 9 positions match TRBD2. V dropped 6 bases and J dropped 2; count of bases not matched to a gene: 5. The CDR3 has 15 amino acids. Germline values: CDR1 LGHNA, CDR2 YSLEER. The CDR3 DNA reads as TGCGCCAGCAGACGTAGCGGGGGTACCTACAATGAGCAGTTCTTC. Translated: CASRRSGGTYNEQFF.